This TCR beta chain was sequenced for a study of blood T cell repertoires in COVID-19. Authors' analysis steps: Estimates of nucleated cell counts were drawn from the amplification of reference gene primers. TCRdb keeps only in-frame clones here, not all; method: immunoSEQ multiplex PCR. V, J and clone size reflect that table, while D and trimming were determined from the DNA. The profile covers roughly 100,000 clones, with 90% to 95% appearing a single time and approximately 4.1% taken by the ten largest. Trimming shortened V by 3 bases and J by 7 bases, and 18 bases separated the two germline ends. This CDR3 is 15 amino acids long. CDR1 is SGHDN, CDR2 FVKESK, per germline.

The chain uses TRBV14 and TRBJ1-2; the D gene is possibly TRBD1 (5 bases). This TCR was sampled from a woman between 50 and 59 years old in a cohort sampled during active COVID-19. Sequenced material: peripheral blood. Here the CDR3 DNA reads TGTGCCAGCAGCCATGCAACAGGACCCCTCCCTGGCTACACCTTC. It is translated as CASSHATGPLPGYTF.